A selection of T cell receptor beta chains follows, all from one sample in a study of blood T cell repertoires in COVID-19. Some clones are missing from TCRdb's copy, which holds only in-frame ones; the method was immunoSEQ multiplex PCR. This table holds roughly 28,000 clones, about 85% found once. The source material was peripheral blood. The receptor source for this set is a human donor in a cohort sampled during active COVID-19. CDR3s include the opening cysteine and the closing phenylalanine or tryptophan. Each record gives: V gene, J gene, clone size, D gene, CDR3 protein, CDR3 DNA. D genes are given only for firm matches. The size field is filled for only some rows; it gives once, few, many or a size class.

TRBV9	TRBJ1-5	once	TRBD1	CASSVGGTGVQPQHF	TGTGCCAGCAGCGTAGGAGGGACAGGGGTTCAGCCCCAGCATTTT
TRBV27	TRBJ2-1	NA	TRBD2	CASSPPSGGVGNEQFF	TGTGCCAGCAGTCCACCGTCGGGAGGCGTAGGCAATGAGCAGTTCTTC
TRBV5-4	TRBJ1-2	NA	NA	CASSLGGINNYGYTF	TGTGCCAGCAGCTTGGGCGGGATTAATAACTATGGCTACACCTTC
TRBV3-1/TRBV3-2	TRBJ2-7	NA	NA	CASSQGRETYEQYF	TGTGCCAGCAGCCAAGGTCGGGAAACCTACGAGCAGTACTTC
TRBV6-4	TRBJ1-5	NA	TRBD1	CATMDRGLMGYQPQHF	TGTGCCACCATGGACAGGGGGCTGATGGGTTATCAGCCCCAGCATTTT
TRBV7-9	TRBJ2-1	NA	TRBD2	CASSLVVAGVNEQFF	TGTGCCAGCAGCTTAGTTGTAGCGGGGGTGAATGAGCAGTTCTTC
TRBV18	TRBJ2-6	NA	NA	CASSTGGVSSGANVLTF	TGTGCCAGCTCAACAGGGGGGGTTAGCTCTGGGGCCAACGTCCTGACTTTC
TRBV6-5	TRBJ2-3	NA	TRBD2	CASSYLAGGITDTQYF	TGTGCCAGCAGTTACCTAGCGGGGGGTATCACAGATACGCAGTATTTT
TRBV10-2	TRBJ2-6	NA	NA	CASSDFQGGFRTGANVLTF	TGCGCCAGCAGTGATTTCCAGGGGGGATTTAGAACTGGGGCCAACGTCCTGACTTTC
TRBV19	TRBJ2-3	NA	NA	CASSMSGTDTQYF	TGTGCCAGTAGTATGTCCGGGACAGATACGCAGTATTTT
TRBV25-1	TRBJ1-6	NA	NA	CASSEQGFYNSPLHF	TGTGCCAGCAGTGAACAGGGGTTCTATAATTCACCCCTCCACTTT
TRBV2	TRBJ1-5	NA	NA	CASRDSISNQPQHF	TGTGCCAGCAGGGACAGCATTAGCAATCAGCCCCAGCATTTT
TRBV2	TRBJ1-4	few	NA	CASERNSNEKLFF	TGTGCCAGCGAACGGAACAGTAATGAAAAACTGTTTTTT
TRBV27	TRBJ1-1	NA	NA	CASSSTPGREGTEAFF	TGTGCCAGCAGTTCAACCCCTGGAAGGGAGGGCACTGAAGCTTTCTTT
TRBV5-4	TRBJ2-5	few	NA	CASSPRDNRETQYF	TGTGCCAGCAGCCCCCGGGACAACCGAGAGACCCAGTACTTC
TRBV5-1	TRBJ2-3	NA	TRBD2	CASSLRGTSGRPDTQYF	TGCGCCAGCAGCCTGAGGGGGACTAGCGGGAGGCCAGATACGCAGTATTTT
TRBV3-1/TRBV3-2	TRBJ1-1	NA	NA	CASSQATENTEAFF	TGTGCCAGCAGCCAAGCGACAGAGAACACTGAAGCTTTCTTT
TRBV3-1/TRBV3-2	TRBJ1-1	NA	TRBD1	CASSAYRGRGEAFF	TGTGCCAGCAGCGCCTACAGGGGGAGGGGAGAAGCTTTCTTT
TRBV11-2	TRBJ2-7	NA	TRBD1	CASSLAGGSSYEQYF	TGTGCCAGCAGCTTAGCAGGGGGAAGCTCCTACGAGCAGTACTTC
TRBV6-6	TRBJ1-1	NA	TRBD1	CASSRNRGTEAFF	TGTGCCAGCAGCCGGAACAGGGGAACTGAAGCTTTCTTT
TRBV14	TRBJ2-7	NA	NA	CASSQRREWYEQYF	TGTGCCAGCAGCCAAAGACGGGAATGGTACGAGCAGTACTTC
TRBV6-1	TRBJ1-6	NA	NA	CASSEMARGYNSPLHF	TGTGCCAGCAGTGAGATGGCACGGGGGTATAATTCACCCCTCCACTTT
TRBV18	TRBJ1-1	NA	TRBD1	CASSPPKAGGKVDTEAFF	TGTGCCAGCTCACCGCCGAAGGCAGGGGGAAAGGTGGACACTGAAGCTTTCTTT
TRBV2	TRBJ1-2	NA	NA	CASRKRQEPLYGYTF	TGTGCCAGCAGGAAACGACAGGAACCTCTCTATGGCTACACCTTC
TRBV11-3	TRBJ2-2	NA	NA	CASSLVKNTGELFF	TGTGCCAGCAGCTTAGTTAAGAACACCGGGGAGCTGTTTTTT
TRBV2	TRBJ2-7	NA	TRBD2	CASSEGGAYEQYF	TGTGCCAGCAGTGAGGGGGGGGCCTACGAGCAGTACTTC
TRBV12-3/TRBV12-4	TRBJ2-7	few	TRBD1	CASSHRGGYEQYF	TGTGCCAGCAGCCACAGGGGTGGCTACGAGCAGTACTTC
TRBV12-3/TRBV12-4	TRBJ1-3	NA	NA	CASSLQDTIYF	TGTGCCAGCAGTTTGCAGGACACCATATATTTT
TRBV20-1	TRBJ1-2	NA	TRBD1	CSASSTGAGYGYTF	TGCAGTGCTAGTTCAACAGGGGCGGGCTATGGCTACACCTTC
TRBV5-1	TRBJ2-1	NA	TRBD2	CASSSLIQTSVNEQFF	TGCGCCAGCAGCTCCCTGATCCAGACTAGCGTGAATGAGCAGTTCTTC
TRBV6-1	TRBJ1-5	NA	NA	CASSEREQGNSNQPQHF	TGTGCCAGCAGTGAAAGGGAACAGGGAAATAGCAATCAGCCCCAGCATTTT
TRBV5-4	TRBJ2-1	NA	TRBD2	CASSPLAGADNEQFF	TGTGCCAGCAGCCCCCTAGCGGGAGCCGACAATGAGCAGTTCTTC
TRBV19	TRBJ2-1	NA	NA	CASSPSASYNEQFF	TGTGCCAGTAGTCCTAGCGCCTCCTACAATGAGCAGTTCTTC
TRBV14	TRBJ2-6	NA	TRBD1	CASSQLTGAGANVLTF	TGTGCCAGCAGCCAACTCACAGGGGCTGGGGCCAACGTCCTGACTTTC
TRBV10-1	TRBJ2-3	NA	TRBD2	CARPGLATDTQYF	TGCGCCAGACCGGGACTAGCAACAGATACGCAGTATTTT
TRBV29-1	TRBJ2-3	once	TRBD2	CSVRGLAGGQGTQYF	TGCAGCGTACGAGGGCTAGCGGGGGGACAGGGTACGCAGTATTTT
TRBV25-1	TRBJ2-5	once	NA	CASSEPLGPRETQYF	TGTGCCAGCAGTGAGCCCCTAGGCCCCCGGGAGACCCAGTACTTC
TRBV29-1	TRBJ2-3	NA	NA	CSVVIGATDTQYF	TGCAGCGTTGTTATTGGAGCCACAGATACGCAGTATTTT
TRBV3-1/TRBV3-2	TRBJ2-7	NA	TRBD2	CASSQDLTSGGYEQYF	TGTGCCAGCAGCCAAGATCTTACTAGCGGGGGGTACGAGCAGTACTTC
TRBV6-5	TRBJ1-1	NA	TRBD1	CAIGQGGTEAFF	TGTGCCATTGGACAGGGTGGCACTGAAGCTTTCTTT
TRBV7-8	TRBJ1-5	NA	NA	CASSSRGTTDQPQHF	TGTGCCAGCAGCTCTCGCGGGACCACGGATCAGCCCCAGCATTTT
TRBV5-1	TRBJ1-6	NA	TRBD1	CASRRTGTGSNSPLHF	TGCGCCAGCAGAAGGACCGGGACAGGGAGTAATTCACCCCTCCACTTT
TRBV4-2	TRBJ1-6	NA	NA	CASSQETGVSYNSPLHF	TGTGCCAGCAGCCAAGAAACGGGGGTCTCCTATAATTCACCCCTCCACTTT
TRBV12-3/TRBV12-4	TRBJ1-1	NA	NA	CASSWQVRSEAFF	TGTGCCAGCAGTTGGCAGGTCAGGTCTGAAGCTTTCTTT
TRBV5-1	TRBJ2-2	once	NA	CASSFKGAGELFF	TGCGCCAGCAGCTTCAAGGGGGCCGGGGAGCTGTTTTTT
TRBV2	TRBJ1-3	NA	NA	CATTQGSGNTIYF	TGTGCCACCACCCAGGGGTCTGGAAACACCATATATTTT
TRBV12-3/TRBV12-4	TRBJ2-5	once	NA	CASSFSERETQYF	TGTGCCAGCAGTTTTAGTGAGAGGGAGACCCAGTACTTC
TRBV19	TRBJ1-1	NA	TRBD1	CASSLRTGNTEAFF	TGTGCCAGTAGTTTACGGACAGGGAACACTGAAGCTTTCTTT
TRBV18	TRBJ1-6	NA	TRBD1	CASSPGTGGYNSPLHF	TGTGCCAGCTCACCGGGGACAGGGGGTTATAATTCACCCCTCCACTTT